This TCR beta chain was obtained from a study of T-cell memory formation after mild COVID-19. Study context: TCR clusters showed largely donor specificity.

This clonotype was found many times. The antigen is undetermined. TCRdb re-analysed the 5' RACE reads in MiXCR, keeping a single row per CDR3 protein. The table shows about 290,000 distinct CDR3 sequences, with about a sixth occurring only once. Study observations and caveats: Pre-infection memory showed some responding clones, and this suggested that cross-reactive memory joined. In second-wave clones peaking day 37, SARS-CoV-2 specificity remained unconfirmed. Most CD4+ clones that shrank were in CM and EM, while CD8+ ones turned up in EMRA.

The CDR3 has 13 residues. Germline assignment: CDR1 DFQATT and CDR2 SNEGSKA (reference sequence). Trimming removed 6 bases from V and 2 bases from J, with 14 bases in between. The source material was PBMCs or a T cell subset sorted from them (not recorded which). This sequence originates from a man aged 18-30 years who had mild COVID-19 (a few samples of this study predate the infection). Cell type and time point are not known. The chain couples TRBV20-1 to TRBJ2-7; D ambiguous. CDR3 in DNA: TGCAGTGCCCTCGGCAGAGCTGCCTACGAGCAGTACTTC. Amino acid sequence: CSALGRAAYEQYF.